The entry below describes one TCR beta chain. Libraries were prepared by immunoSEQ multiplex PCR; TCRdb keeps only in-frame clonotypes and omits some of them. The table records about 160,000 clones, over 90% of them present only once. The trim removed 5 bases at V and 4 bases at J, leaving 17 bases unmatched. CDR3 length: 18 amino acids. Germline assignment: CDR1 MDHEN and CDR2 SYDVKM. The sample belongs to a study of control samples from healthy donors and cancer patients. This clonotype originated in a woman in her twenties or thirties in good health. The sequenced sample was blood. The gene calls are TRBV28 and TRBJ1-2, with 9 nucleotides matching TRBD1. CDR3 residues: CASSGSQGTGSSLYGYTF. In DNA form, the CDR3 reads TGTGCCAGCAGTGGATCACAAGGGACAGGGTCGAGTCTCTATGGCTACACCTTC.